This entry lists 10 T cell receptor beta chains sequenced from one sample in a study of beta chain features in type 1 diabetes. Overall study results and limits: Among all four CD4+ subsets, Type 1 diabetes patients had TCRB CDR3s that were moderately but significantly shorter.

These receptors have no identified antigens. Every isolated RNA sample was fully reverse transcribed, so sequencing captured expressed TCRB transcripts. Clones were read by immunoSEQ multiplex PCR, and TCRdb kept only the in-frame ones, dropping some. This sample has about 170,000 clones, with 7.5% to 8.5% found just once. The source material was central memory CD4+ T cells from blood. The source is a man aged 18 to 35 with type 1 diabetes.

The chain recombines TRBV5-1 with TRBJ2-5, with D possibly matching TRBD1 (7 bases). Trimming cost V 4 bases and J 6 bases, with 16 bases left between them. There are 14 residues in the CDR3. Germline V gene data show CDR1 as SGHRS and CDR2 as YFSETQ. The CDR3: CASSPGQGGQTQYF. CDR3 DNA: TGCGCCAGCAGCCCAGGGCAGGGGGGACAGACCCAGTACTTC.

The chain combines TRBV2 with TRBJ2-4; 8 bases are shared with TRBD1. V was clipped by 8 bases and J by 10 bases; unmatched bases: 16. Germline V gene sequence: CDR1 SNHLY, CDR2 FYNNEI. The CDR3 is 15 residues long. This CDR3 reads CASFLGGDRGVIQYF. CDR3 DNA sequence: TGTGCCAGCTTCCTCGGAGGAGACAGGGGAGTAATTCAGTACTTC. The full variable domain, with the rest looked up from reference TRBV2 and TRBJ2-4, is EPEVTQTPSHQVTQMGQEVILRCVPISNHLYFYWYRQILGQKVEFLVSFYNNEISEKSEIFDDQFSVERPDGSNFTLKIRSTKLEDSAMYFCASFLGGDRGVIQYFGAGTRLSVL.

This clone was seen a few times. This rearrangement joins TRBV7-2 to TRBJ2-1, with TRBD2 matching over 8 bases. This CDR3 region has 15 residues. Germline assignment: CDR1 SGHTA and CDR2 FQGNSA. Unmatched junction bases numbered 7, after V lost 5 bases and J lost 4 bases. CDR3 region: CASSDMGLDYNEQFF. The CDR3 nucleotides are TGTGCCAGCAGCGACATGGGACTAGATTACAATGAGCAGTTCTTC.

This chain joins TRBV9 and TRBJ2-5, with 10 bases lining up with TRBD2. This CDR3 has 15 amino acids. V trimming: 0 bases; J trimming: 4 bases; junction bases outside the gene matches: 3. Germline loops: CDR1 SGDLS, CDR2 YYNGEE. CDR3 coding DNA: TGTGCCAGCAGCGTAGGGGTAGCGGGGGGAGAGACCCAGTACTTC. This gives the protein CASSVGVAGGETQYF.

This clone was recorded a few times. The chain links TRBV7-9 to TRBJ1-1; D not certain. The CDR3 is 12 residues long. Trimming shortened V by 2 bases and J by 2 bases, and 3 bases separated the two germline ends. Germline values: CDR1 SEHNR, CDR2 FQNEAQ (reference sequence). DNA for the CDR3: TGTGCCAGCAGCTTATCAAACACTGAAGCTTTCTTT. It yields the protein CASSLSNTEAFF.

The V gene is TRBV7-9, the J gene TRBJ1-4, with D unresolved. Germline V lookup: CDR1 SEHNR, CDR2 FQNEAQ (reference sequence). The CDR3 is made up of 14 amino acids. Trimming removed 2 bases from V and 3 bases from J, with 7 bases in between. CDR3 nucleotides: TGTGCCAGCAGCTTATCCCAGTCTAATGAAAAACTGTTTTTT. Translation: CASSLSQSNEKLFF. The full variable domain, completed using reference TRBV7-9 and TRBJ1-4, is DTGVSQNPRHKITKRGQNVTFRCDPISEHNRLYWYRQTLGQGPEFLTYFQNEAQLEKSRLLSDRFSAERPKGSFSTLEIQRTEQGDSAMYLCASSLSQSNEKLFFGSGTQLSVL.

In its sample, this clone was seen a few times. The chain recombines TRBV29-1 with TRBJ2-7; 10 nucleotides match TRBD1. Germline values: CDR1 SQVTM, CDR2 ANQGSEA. V trimming: 3 bases; J trimming: 8 bases; junction bases outside the gene matches: 10. The CDR3 loop spans 14 amino acids. CDR3 nucleotide sequence: TGCAGCGTTGAGATAGGGACAGGGGCCTCTAAGCAGTACTTC. It translates to CSVEIGTGASKQYF.

The chain combines TRBV30 with TRBJ1-1; 7 bases agree with TRBD1. This CDR3 has 16 amino acids. CDR1 is GTSNPN and CDR2 is SVGIG in the germline V gene (reference sequence). V was clipped by 2 bases and J by 5 bases; unmatched bases: 14. The CDR3 protein is CAWSLQGRIIGTEAFF. CDR3 coding DNA: TGTGCCTGGAGTCTACAGGGGAGGATTATAGGAACTGAAGCTTTCTTT. Using reference TRBV30 and TRBJ1-1 for the parts outside the CDR3, the full variable domain is SQTIHQWPATLVQPVGSPLSLECTVEGTSNPNLYWYRQAAGRGLQLLFYSVGIGQISSEVPQNLSASRPQDRQFILSSKKLLLSDSGFYLCAWSLQGRIIGTEAFFGQGTRLTVV.

This clone was seen more than once but under ten times. The chain carries TRBV10-2 and TRBJ1-5; possibly TRBD1 for D (5 bases). Germline CDR1 and CDR2: WSHSY and SAAADI. Trimming stripped 3 bases from V and 7 bases from J, with 13 bases between. The length of the CDR3 is 14 residues. In DNA form, the CDR3 reads TGCGCCAGCAGTGAAGGGGCTCCTTGGCAGCCCCAGCATTTT. Protein product: CASSEGAPWQPQHF.

The chain joins TRBV28 to TRBJ1-2, with TRBD1 matching 8 bases. Per the germline V gene, CDR1 is MDHEN and CDR2 is SYDVKM. After removal of 3 bases from V and 4 bases from J, the junction contained 7 bases not matched to a gene. The CDR3 loop spans 15 amino acids. CDR3 sequence (DNA): TGTGCCAGCAGTTTTCCCGGACAGGGAGCCTATGGCTACACCTTC. Amino acid sequence: CASSFPGQGAYGYTF.